This TCR beta chain came from a study of blood T cells in healthy people across ages. Overall study: T cells yielded about one barcoded beta molecule per two cells through template switching.

This clonotype occurred a few times. Trimming stripped 1 base from V and 3 bases from J, with 10 bases between. This CDR3 region has 14 residues. CDR1 and CDR2 from the germline V gene are SGHDN and FVKESK. The authors ran a second PCR of about 6 to 12 cycles using a sample-barcoded 5' primer and a J-beta primer mix. TCRdb itself ran the 5' RACE reads through MiXCR, one entry per CDR3 protein. The sample yields some 940,000 distinct CDR3 sequences, approximately 32% seen once. These data also formed part of another study, on T cells of mothers and their children.

This sequence originates from a middle-aged woman in good health. The chain joins TRBV14 to TRBJ2-7, with unresolved D. Input material: blood. In DNA, the CDR3 is TGTGCCAGCAGCCAAGGACCGACGAACTACGAGCAGTACTTC. Its protein product is CASSQGPTNYEQYF.